A single T cell receptor (beta chain) is shown here with its context. The data stem from a study of blood T cell repertoires in COVID-19. Study at large: The United States, Italy and Spain supplied acute and convalescent COVID-19 samples.

Enrollment of patients from Seattle took place during active infection, with longitudinal follow-up. The method was immunoSEQ multiplex PCR; TCRdb's version includes in-frame clones alone and lacks a portion of them. Altogether 150,000 to 200,000 clones are present, roughly 76% being singletons, with the ten largest covering around 10%. Source material: peripheral blood. The TCR was taken from a woman older than 75 with COVID-19, enrolled during active disease.

The CDR3 is CASSILTGGVYNEQFF. The CDR3 bases are TGTGCCAGCAGCATCCTGACAGGGGGAGTTTACAATGAGCAGTTCTTC. This rearrangement joins TRBV27 to TRBJ2-1; 9 positions agree with TRBD1. The length of the CDR3 is 16 residues. The trim removed 6 bases at V and 4 bases at J, leaving 10 bases unmatched. The V gene's germline CDR1 is MNHEY and CDR2 SMNVEV (reference sequence).